The clone carrying this T cell receptor beta chain was observed a few times. Its target is unknown. J gave up 2 bases and V 5 bases, and 14 bases lay outside the gene matches. The CDR3 covers 17 residues. Germline V lookup: CDR1 SGHAT, CDR2 FQNNGV. These data come from a study of beta chain features in type 1 diabetes. Background on the study: The patients were much like the healthy donors in age, gender and cell yields. General study results and limits: In all four CD4+ subsets, TCRB CDR3 length was significantly, moderately reduced in type 1 diabetes. Patients' naive, central memory and regulatory TCRB repertoires appeared more alike than those of healthy donors.

CD45RO/CCR7/CD25/CD127/CD95/CD27 separated CD4+ naive, central memory, regulatory and stem cell-like memory cells by sorting. Expressed TCRB transcripts were sequenced because the entire RNA isolate underwent reverse transcription. Sequencing used immunoSEQ multiplex PCR; TCRdb keeps in-frame clones, though not all of them. The data contain about 150,000 clones, under 9.5% of them singletons. This sequence was found in a man between 18 and 29 years old with type 1 diabetes. The rearrangement links TRBV11-2 to TRBJ2-5; 7 bases map to TRBD2. The source material was central memory CD4+ T cells from blood. CDR3 nucleotides: TGTGCCAGCAGCCGAACGGCTAGCGGAGATTATCAAGAGACCCAGTACTTC. It translates to CASSRTASGDYQETQYF.